This record looks at one TCR beta chain sequence and its context. This sample was taken from a study of OX40 agonist ivuxolimab in advanced cancers. Germline V gene lookup returns CDR1 SQVTM and CDR2 ANQGSEA. The CDR3 loop spans 16 amino acids. J was trimmed by 5 bases and V by 6 bases; bases with no gene match: 13. Using immunoSEQ multiplex PCR, the repertoire was profiled, and TCRdb retains in-frame clones only, with some absent. The table has about 55,000 clones, 70% to 90% seen once; the top ten hold approximately 13%. Material: CD4+ or CD8+ T cells sorted from blood, obtained in a trial of the OX40 agonist ivuxolimab. The TCR comes from an adult with an advanced solid tumor such as melanoma, head and neck, liver or kidney cancer. The chain is built from TRBV29-1 and TRBJ2-7, with 13 bases fitting TRBD2. DNA of the CDR3: TGCAGCGTCACCGGACTAGCGGGAGCTCGGCGGGACGAGCAGTACTTC. Protein: CSVTGLAGARRDEQYF.